This T cell receptor (beta chain) came from a study of identifying expanded T cells in peripheral blood. The ends lost 6 bases at V and 2 bases at J; junction bases unmatched: 4. Germline CDR1 is MNHNY and CDR2 is SVGAGI (reference sequence). CDR3 length equals 14 residues. The assay was immunoSEQ multiplex PCR, and TCRdb's table has in-frame clones only and misses some. The sample carries some 77,000 clones, 70% to 90% recorded once. The sample comprised blood. V is TRBV6-6 and J is TRBJ1-1; 9 positions match TRBD1. This sequence originates from a person between 18 and 75 years old in good health. The CDR3 DNA follows: TGTGCCAGCAGCCTACAGGGGGCTAACACTGAAGCTTTCTTT. It specifies CASSLQGANTEAFF.